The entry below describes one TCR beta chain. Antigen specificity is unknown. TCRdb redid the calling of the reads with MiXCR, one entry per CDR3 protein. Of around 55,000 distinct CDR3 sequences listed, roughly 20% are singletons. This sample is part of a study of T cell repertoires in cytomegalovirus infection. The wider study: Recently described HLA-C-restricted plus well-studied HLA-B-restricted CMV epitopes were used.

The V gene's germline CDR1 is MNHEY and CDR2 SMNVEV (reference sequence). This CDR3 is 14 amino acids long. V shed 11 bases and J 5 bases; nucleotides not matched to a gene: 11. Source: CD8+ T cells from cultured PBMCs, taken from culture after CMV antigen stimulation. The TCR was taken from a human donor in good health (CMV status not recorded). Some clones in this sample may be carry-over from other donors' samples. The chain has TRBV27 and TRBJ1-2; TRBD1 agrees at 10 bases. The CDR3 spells CASREGQGWYGYTF. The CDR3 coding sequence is TGTGCCTCGCGGGAGGGACAGGGGTGGTATGGCTACACCTTC.